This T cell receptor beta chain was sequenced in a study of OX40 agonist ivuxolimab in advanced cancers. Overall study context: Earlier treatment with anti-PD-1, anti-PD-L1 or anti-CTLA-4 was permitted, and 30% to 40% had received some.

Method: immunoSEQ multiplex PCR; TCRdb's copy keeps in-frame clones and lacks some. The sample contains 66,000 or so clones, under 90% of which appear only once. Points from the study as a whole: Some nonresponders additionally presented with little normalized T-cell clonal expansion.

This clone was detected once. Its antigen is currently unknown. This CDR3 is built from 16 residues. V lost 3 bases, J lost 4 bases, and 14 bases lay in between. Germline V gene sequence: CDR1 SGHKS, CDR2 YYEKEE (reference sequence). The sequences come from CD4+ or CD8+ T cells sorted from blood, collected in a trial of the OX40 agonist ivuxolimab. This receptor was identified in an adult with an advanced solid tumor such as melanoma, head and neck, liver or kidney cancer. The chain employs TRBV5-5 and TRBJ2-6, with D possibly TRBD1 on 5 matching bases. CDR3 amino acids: CASSSGALAGANVLTF. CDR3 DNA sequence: TGTGCCAGCAGCTCTGGGGCCCTTGCGGGGGCCAACGTCCTGACTTTC.